This entry is about one T cell receptor (beta chain). The target antigen is unknown. The same CDR3 is also encoded by other DNA sequences in this sample. The data are from a study of shared clonotypes between healthy human individuals. Whole-study findings and limits: Represented diversity, genetic and exposure-history alike, was limited by few donors. Sequencing depth was a factor that was expected to affect clonotype sharing among donors. Naive subsets tended to show greater estimated richness than memory subsets.

Germline trimming cut 8 bases from V and 4 bases from J; bases unmatched to any gene: 0. Germline V gene lookup returns CDR1 MNHEY and CDR2 SMNVEV (reference sequence). The CDR3 is made up of 11 amino acids. At deep level, the assay was performed. Method: immunoSEQ multiplex PCR; TCRdb's copy keeps in-frame clones and lacks some. The sample includes a few million clones, 85% to 95% of them seen just once. Sequencing used naive CD4+ T cells sorted from blood. Subset: CD45RA+ positively selected. This sequence was found in a man younger than 35 in good health. V usage is TRBV27 and J usage is TRBJ1-2; 8 bases align to TRBD1. The CDR3 loop reads CASGQGYGYTF. Here the CDR3 DNA reads TGTGCCAGCGGACAGGGCTATGGCTACACCTTC.